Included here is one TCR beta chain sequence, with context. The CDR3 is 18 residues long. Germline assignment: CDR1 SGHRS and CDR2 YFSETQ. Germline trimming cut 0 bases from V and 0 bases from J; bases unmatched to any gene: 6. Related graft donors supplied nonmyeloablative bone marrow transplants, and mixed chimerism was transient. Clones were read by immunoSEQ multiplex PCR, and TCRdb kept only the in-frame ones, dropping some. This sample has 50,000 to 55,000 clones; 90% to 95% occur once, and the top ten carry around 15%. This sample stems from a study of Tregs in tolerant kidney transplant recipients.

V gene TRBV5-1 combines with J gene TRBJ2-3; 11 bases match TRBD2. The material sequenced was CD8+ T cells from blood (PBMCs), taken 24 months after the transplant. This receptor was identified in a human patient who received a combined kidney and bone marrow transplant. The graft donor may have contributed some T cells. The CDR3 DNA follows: TGCGCCAGCAGCTTGGCGCTAGCGGGAGGTTATAGCACAGATACGCAGTATTTT. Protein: CASSLALAGGYSTDTQYF.